These T cell receptor beta chains were read from a single sample in a study of T cell repertoires in cytomegalovirus infection. In TCRdb, the reads were re-called with MiXCR into one record per CDR3 protein. The table lists about 340,000 distinct CDR3 sequences, 25% to 30% of them singletons. Which antigens these TCRs recognize remains unknown. This specimen consisted of cultured PBMCs, obtained from culture after CMV antigen stimulation. These receptors originate from a human donor in good health (CMV status not recorded). Some clones in this sample may be carry-over from other donors' samples. CDR3s include the opening cysteine and the closing phenylalanine or tryptophan. Each record gives: CDR3 length, clone size, D gene, J gene, V gene, CDR3 protein, CDR3 DNA. D genes are given only for firm matches. Clone size is not always given. Where it is, it says once, few, many or a class for expanded clones.

15 many . TRBJ2-5 TRBV7-2 CASSTDFSGGETQYF TGTGCCAGCAGCACGGATTTTAGCGGAGGGGAGACCCAGTACTTC
10 few . TRBJ1-1 TRBV19 CATMDHEAFF TGTGCCACTATGGACCATGAAGCTTTCTTT
14 few . TRBJ1-4 TRBV28 CASSVTATNEKLFF TGTGCCAGCAGTGTGACGGCAACTAATGAAAAACTGTTTTTT
11 . . TRBJ2-3 TRBV5-1 CASNTGDTQYF TGCGCCAGCAACACAGGAGATACGCAGTATTTT
16 . . TRBJ2-1 TRBV10-3 CAISEPGSPKGGEQFF TGTGCCATCAGTGAACCGGGGTCCCCAAAGGGTGGTGAGCAGTTCTTC
13 . . TRBJ1-3 TRBV12-3/TRBV12-4 CASSIRTGNTIYF TGTGCCAGCAGCATTAGGACGGGAAACACCATATATTTT
15 few . TRBJ1-6 TRBV11-2 CASNPGGSYNSPLHF TGTGCCAGCAATCCCGGAGGGTCCTATAATTCACCCCTCCACTTT
15 . TRBD1 TRBJ1-1 TRBV11-3 CASSLGAGTGAEAFF TGTGCCAGCAGCTTAGGAGCCGGGACAGGGGCTGAAGCTTTCTTT
10 few . TRBJ2-3 TRBV29-1 CSVGSDTQYF TGCAGCGTTGGGTCAGATACGCAGTATTTT
16 . . TRBJ2-1 TRBV27 CASSLRLASGYNEQFF TGTGCCAGCAGTTTAAGGCTAGCGAGTGGATACAATGAGCAGTTCTTC
13 . . TRBJ1-2 TRBV11-3 CASGRAGESPITF TGTGCCAGCGGGAGAGCAGGGGAATCTCCCATCACCTTC
14 . TRBD1 TRBJ2-5 TRBV7-3 CASSPTGQGATQYF TGTGCCAGCAGCCCGACAGGACAGGGGGCGACCCAGTACTTC
14 . TRBD2 TRBJ2-1 TRBV7-9 CASQGLAGYNEQFF TGTGCCAGCCAGGGGCTAGCGGGCTACAATGAGCAGTTCTTC
17 . . TRBJ2-2 TRBV7-6 CASSRRQSGWNTGELFF TGTGCCAGCAGTAGACGACAGTCCGGATGGAACACCGGGGAGCTGTTTTTT
18 . TRBD2 TRBJ2-1 TRBV5-1 CASSQTWAGGPGEDEQFF TGCGCCAGCAGCCAGACTTGGGCGGGAGGGCCGGGTGAGGATGAGCAGTTCTTC
16 few TRBD1 TRBJ1-1 TRBV7-3 CASSPTGQAIFAEAFF TGTGCCAGCAGCCCAACTGGACAGGCAATCTTCGCTGAAGCTTTCTTT
17 . . TRBJ2-7 TRBV15 CATSRDVWVNSSYEQYF TGTGCCACCAGCAGAGACGTTTGGGTAAATAGCTCCTACGAGCAGTACTTC
19 . TRBD2 TRBJ2-2 TRBV4-2 CASSQVHGLAGGNTGELFF TGTGCCAGCAGCCAAGTTCACGGACTAGCGGGAGGTAACACCGGGGAGCTGTTTTTT
15 few . TRBJ2-2 TRBV5-1 CASSWVRANTGELFF TGCGCCAGCAGCTGGGTCCGCGCCAACACCGGGGAGCTGTTTTTT
19 many TRBD2 TRBJ2-2 TRBV7-2 CALLSRGTSGSTATGELFF TGTGCTCTACTCTCTCGAGGGACTAGCGGGAGTACGGCCACCGGGGAGCTGTTTTTT
15 . TRBD1 TRBJ1-1 TRBV9 CASSTGQALNTEAFF TGTGCCAGCAGCACCGGACAGGCCCTCAACACTGAAGCTTTCTTT
16 . TRBD1 TRBJ2-7 TRBV11-2 CASRPGQGANKDEQYF TGTGCCAGCAGACCGGGACAGGGGGCGAATAAGGACGAGCAGTACTTC
16 . . TRBJ1-4 TRBV5-3 CASSILPGPSNEKLFF TGTGCCAGCAGCATCCTACCGGGGCCTTCTAATGAAAAACTGTTTTTT
17 many TRBD2 TRBJ2-3 TRBV18 CASSSYNLAGSTDTQYF TGTGCCAGCTCATCGTATAACCTAGCGGGGAGCACAGATACGCAGTATTTT
15 few . TRBJ1-1 TRBV5-1 CASSLEGNKNTEAFF TGCGCCAGCAGCTTGGAAGGGAATAAGAACACTGAAGCTTTCTTT
13 few TRBD2 TRBJ2-7 TRBV6-2/TRBV6-3 CASSYASGREQYF TGTGCCAGCAGTTACGCCTCCGGGAGGGAGCAGTACTTC
15 . . TRBJ2-3 TRBV9 CASSVVGQNTDTQYF TGTGCCAGCAGCGTAGTCGGCCAGAACACAGATACGCAGTATTTT
17 . . TRBJ1-5 TRBV6-1 CASSWGFRRNNGQPQHF TGTGCCAGCAGTTGGGGTTTTAGGCGCAACAATGGTCAGCCCCAGCATTTT
15 few . TRBJ1-2 TRBV7-6 CASSFPALPLYGYTF TGTGCCAGCAGCTTTCCAGCCCTCCCCCTCTATGGCTACACCTTC
13 . . TRBJ1-1 TRBV7-9 CASSLAEGVEAFF TGTGCCAGCAGCTTAGCGGAAGGGGTTGAAGCTTTCTTT
15 . TRBD1 TRBJ1-1 TRBV10-1 CASSLGGSGNTEAFF TGCGCCAGCAGTCTAGGGGGCTCCGGGAACACTGAAGCTTTCTTT
14 few TRBD1 TRBJ2-3 TRBV27 CASTRTGGTDTQYF TGTGCCAGCACTCGGACAGGGGGCACAGATACGCAGTATTTT
15 . . TRBJ1-1 TRBV27 CASSGSLGWGTEAFF TGTGCCAGCAGTGGGTCATTGGGGTGGGGCACTGAAGCTTTCTTT
14 . TRBD2 TRBJ2-3 TRBV7-9 CASITSVSTDTQYF TGTGCCAGCATCACTAGCGTTAGCACAGATACGCAGTATTTT
13 many TRBD1 TRBJ2-3 TRBV2 CASRTGSTDTQYF TGTGCCAGCAGGACAGGGAGCACAGATACGCAGTATTTT
16 few TRBD2 TRBJ2-1 TRBV7-3 CASSMGLAGGMNEQFF TGTGCCAGCAGCATGGGACTAGCGGGGGGAATGAATGAGCAGTTCTTC
14 few . TRBJ2-1 TRBV25-1 CASSELQGLGEQFF TGTGCCAGCAGTGAACTGCAGGGTTTGGGTGAGCAGTTCTTC
18 many TRBD2 TRBJ2-1 TRBV7-9 CASSLVGREGQSRNEQFF TGTGCCAGCAGCTTAGTCGGCCGGGAGGGCCAGTCTCGCAATGAGCAGTTCTTC
14 . . TRBJ2-6 TRBV5-5 CASRDETGANVLTF TGTGCCAGCAGGGACGAAACAGGGGCCAACGTCCTGACTTTC
15 few TRBD2 TRBJ2-5 TRBV7-7 CASSLNPSGEETQYF TGTGCCAGCAGCTTAAACCCTAGCGGGGAGGAGACCCAGTACTTC
14 . TRBD1 TRBJ2-1 TRBV7-2 CASSPADREDEQFF TGTGCCAGCAGCCCCGCGGACAGGGAAGATGAGCAGTTCTTC
15 . . TRBJ1-4 TRBV18 CASSFLGRTNEKLFF TGTGCCAGCTCATTTCTTGGAAGGACTAATGAAAAACTGTTTTTT
15 . TRBD2 TRBJ2-5 TRBV7-8 CASSLLAGGAETQYF TGTGCCAGCAGCTTATTAGCGGGAGGGGCAGAGACCCAGTACTTC
17 few TRBD2 TRBJ2-3 TRBV5-4 CASSLAGGGTSTDTQYF TGTGCCAGCAGCTTGGCAGGCGGGGGAACTAGCACAGATACGCAGTATTTT
16 . TRBD2 TRBJ2-1 TRBV12-3/TRBV12-4 CASSLALAASYNEQFF TGTGCCAGCAGTTTAGCGCTAGCGGCGTCCTACAATGAGCAGTTCTTC